A single TCR beta chain is shown here with its context. The authors' processing: How many nucleated cells were present was estimated from reference gene primer amplification. The assay was immunoSEQ multiplex PCR, and TCRdb's table has in-frame clones only and misses some. V and J calls and clone size are given by that table; D and trimming were obtained from the DNA. The sample lists fewer than 400,000 clones, over 75% occurring once. V was clipped by 1 base and J by 2 bases; unmatched bases: 8. Germline loops: CDR1 GTSNPN, CDR2 SVGIG (reference sequence). CDR3 length: 15 amino acids. The data derive from a study of blood T cell repertoires in COVID-19. Study in general: Sites in the United States, Italy and Spain provided acute and convalescent COVID-19 samples.

Participants were aged 18 to 89 years from roughly 25 US areas. Participants reported their clinical history, and cohort assignment relied on those reports. The receptor comes from a man aged 25 to 45 who had recovered from COVID-19. Source material: PBMCs or T cells enriched from blood (not recorded which). The chain uses TRBV30 and TRBJ2-7; 7 bases match TRBD1. CDR3 sequence (DNA): TGTGCCTGGAGTGGGGTCCACGGACAGGCCTACGAGCAGTACTTC. Translation gives CAWSGVHGQAYEQYF.